The clone carrying this T cell receptor (beta chain) was detected many times. Its antigen is currently unknown. These data belong to a study of T cells in Graves' hyperthyroidism and ophthalmopathy. In the study overall: Sampling of peripheral blood happened at initial diagnosis, prior to any treatment. General study points: The authors' 13 V-J model separated ophthalmopathy from stable hyperthyroidism. Blood also contained most expanded thyroid clonotypes above 0.001.

CDR3 length: 15 amino acids. V shed 2 bases, J shed 5 bases, and the junction held 7 bases outside the gene matches. CDR1 is DFQATT, CDR2 SNEGSKA, per germline (reference sequence). RNA transcripts served as the template for amplifying TCR beta CDR3 regions. An initial round of RT-PCR targeting the TCR CDR3 relied on the HTBI primer set. TCRdb processed the multiplex PCR reads anew with MiXCR; each CDR3 protein has one entry. The sample has hundreds of thousands of distinct CDR3 sequences, just under 15% seen once. The origin of this receptor is a woman aged 25 to 39 with Graves' hyperthyroidism. Sample: blood. The chain recombines TRBV20-1 with TRBJ2-5; 11 nucleotides match TRBD2. The CDR3 DNA is TGCAGTGCTAGAAAGACTAGCGGGGTCCTGGAGACCCAGTACTTC. Translating it yields CSARKTSGVLETQYF.